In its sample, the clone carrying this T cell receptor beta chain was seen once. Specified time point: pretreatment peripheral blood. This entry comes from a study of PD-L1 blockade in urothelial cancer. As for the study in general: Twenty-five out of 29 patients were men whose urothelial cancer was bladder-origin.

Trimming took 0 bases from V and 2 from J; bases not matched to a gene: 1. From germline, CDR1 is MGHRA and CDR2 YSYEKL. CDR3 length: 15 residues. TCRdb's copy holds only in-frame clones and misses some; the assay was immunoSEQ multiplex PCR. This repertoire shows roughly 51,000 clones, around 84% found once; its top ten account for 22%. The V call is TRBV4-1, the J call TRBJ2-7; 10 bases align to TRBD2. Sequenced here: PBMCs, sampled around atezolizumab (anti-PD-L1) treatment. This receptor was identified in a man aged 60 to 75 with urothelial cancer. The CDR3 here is CASSQDLAGAYEQYF. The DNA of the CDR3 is TGCGCCAGCAGCCAAGATCTAGCGGGAGCCTACGAGCAGTACTTC.